The clone carrying this T cell receptor beta chain occurred many times. Its antigen remains unidentified. This record comes from a study of human T cells and chemical hapten exposure. Whole-study results and caveats: Large CDR3 similarity clusters arose significantly more often from expanded TCRs than from controls.

Sample time point: pre-sensitization, week 0. Treatment denoted: therapeutic diphenylcyclopropenone sensitization with weekly scalp DPC. People who gave samples had alopecia, were 18 to 70 years old, and were suitable for DPC. The starting material, unfractionated whole blood, was used for total RNA extraction. The library put unique molecular identifiers onto individual cDNA molecules. From the RACE reads, TCRdb called clonotypes with MiXCR, one entry per CDR3 protein. Of around 56,000 distinct CDR3 sequences in the sample, 9.9% were seen once. The V and J ends lost 1 base and 5 bases respectively, with 12 bases between them. This CDR3 comprises 15 residues. In germline, CDR1 is SGHAT, CDR2 FQNNGV.

The material sequenced was whole blood, taken in connection with sensitization to the hapten diphenylcyclopropenone (DPC). The chain links TRBV11-2 to TRBJ1-5, with a weak D call TRBD1 (6 bases). The clonotype was recovered from a man in his forties with alopecia areata. Some clones in this sample may be carry-over from other donors' samples. The CDR3 DNA reads TGTGCCAGCAGCTTAGGGAACAGGGCGCATCAGCCCCAGCATTTT. This sequence encodes CASSLGNRAHQPQHF.